The source of this T cell receptor (beta chain) is a study of beta chain features in type 1 diabetes. Germline values: CDR1 MNHEY, CDR2 SMNVEV (reference sequence). This CDR3 comprises 15 residues. V was pared by 7 bases and J by 8 bases, with 21 bases between. This clone showed up just a few times. Expressed TCRB transcripts were sequenced because the entire RNA isolate underwent reverse transcription. TCRdb's table, derived via immunoSEQ multiplex PCR, lists solely in-frame clones and lacks some. The top ten hold around 0.02% of the sample, which has 970,000 or so clones, 17% seen once. This chain uses TRBV27 with TRBJ2-1; D is possibly TRBD2 (7 bases). The sequence was collected from a woman younger than 30 in good health. The material sequenced was naive CD4+ T cells from blood. The CDR3: CASMPRGARSYEQFF. For the CDR3, the DNA is TGTGCCAGCATGCCCCGGGGGGCGCGTAGCTATGAGCAGTTCTTC.